A single sample is the source of the 27 T cell receptor beta chains below, sequenced in a study of T cells in narcolepsy. Libraries were prepared by immunoSEQ multiplex PCR; TCRdb keeps only in-frame clonotypes and omits some of them. The sample yields 20,000 to 25,000 clones, around 81% seen once. The sequencing input was memory (CD45RA-) CD4+ T cells from blood. The receptors derive from a human donor in good health.

This clone was observed once. The chain uses TRBV11-2 and TRBJ2-4; D unresolved. CDR1 is SGHAT and CDR2 is FQNNGV in the germline V gene. This CDR3 region has 11 residues. The CDR3 sequence is CSSRSGTIQYF. The CDR3 bases are TGTTCCTCCCGGTCAGGTACCATTCAGTACTTC.

This clone appeared a single time. The V gene is TRBV5-1, the J gene TRBJ2-2, with D uncertain. In germline, CDR1 is SGHRS, CDR2 YFSETQ. Trimming took off 1 base at V and 13 bases at J, with 11 bases between the two ends. The CDR3 spans 12 residues. CDR3 in DNA: TGCGCCAGCAGCTTGAATACGATTGGGCTGTTTTTT. It translates to CASSLNTIGLFF.

The chain combines TRBV2 with TRBJ1-1; 9 nucleotides match TRBD1. This CDR3 spans 15 amino acids. Germline V gives CDR1 SNHLY, CDR2 FYNNEI. J was trimmed by 1 base and V by 6 bases; bases with no gene match: 6. This chain's CDR3 is CASRRQGVGNTEAFF. CDR3 coding DNA: TGTGCCAGCAGGAGACAGGGGGTAGGGAACACTGAAGCTTTCTTT.

This clone has just one count. The chain uses TRBV6-5 and TRBJ1-1; D uncertain. V was pared by 1 base and J by 7 bases, with 10 bases between. The CDR3 spans 13 residues. Germline lookup yields CDR1 MNHEY and CDR2 SVGAGI. CDR3 sequence: CASSYFGDIEAFF. CDR3 sequence (DNA): TGTGCCAGCAGTTACTTTGGGGATATTGAAGCTTTCTTT.

The V call is TRBV7-6, the J call TRBJ1-2; TRBD1 agrees at 10 bases. This CDR3 has 15 residues. Germline CDR1 is SGHVS and CDR2 is FNYEAQ. The V gene end was trimmed by 5 bases and the J gene end by 0 bases; junction bases not matched to a gene: 3. CDR3 loop: CASSPGQGANYGYTF. The CDR3 DNA follows: TGTGCCAGCAGCCCAGGACAGGGGGCTAACTATGGCTACACCTTC.

This chain connects TRBV5-8 to TRBJ2-1, with 11 bases identical to TRBD2. After removal of 3 bases from V and 8 bases from J, the junction contained 16 bases not matched to a gene. CDR1 and CDR2 (germline): SGHTS, YDEGEE. The length of the CDR3 is 18 residues. CDR3 sequence: CASSSTGLAGPYRHEQFF. CDR3 DNA sequence: TGTGCCAGCAGCTCGACCGGACTAGCGGGCCCCTATCGGCATGAGCAGTTCTTC. Full variable domain (remainder filled in from reference TRBV5-8 and TRBJ2-1): EAGVTQSPTHLIKTRGQQATLRCSPISGHTSVYWYQQALGLGLQFLLWYDEGEERNRGNFPPRFSGRQFPNYSSELNVNALELEDSALYLCASSSTGLAGPYRHEQFFGPGTRLTVL.

Comments on this clone: An end of the junction differs from the germline gene, which may be a read error. The sample holds other DNA sequences that translate to the same CDR3. The gene calls are TRBV6-1 and TRBJ1-6; 10 nucleotides align to TRBD1. The CDR3 sequence is 16 residues long. Germline-derived CDR1 and CDR2 are MNHNS and SASEGT. CDR3 nucleotides: TGTGCCAGCAGTGAACAGACAGGGGGCGCATTATCACCCCTCCACTTC. Residues: CASSEQTGGALSPLHF.

Comments on this clone: Other DNA sequences within the sample encode an identical CDR3. Here the CDR3 reads CASRIDRDRSGELFF. The CDR3 DNA reads as TGTGCCAGCAGGATAGACAGGGACCGATCCGGGGAGCTGTTTTTT. V usage is TRBV2 and J usage is TRBJ2-2; 7 bases line up with TRBD1. The CDR3 runs to 15 residues. Germline CDR1 reads SNHLY; CDR2 reads FYNNEI. The trim removed 6 bases at V and 6 bases at J, leaving 10 bases unmatched.

The gene calls are TRBV6-1 and TRBJ2-7; D is uncertain. Germline CDR1 reads MNHNS; CDR2 reads SASEGT. This CDR3 spans 11 amino acids. With 9 bases removed from V and 10 bases from J, the gap between germline ends came to 16 bases. CDR3 sequence reads: CASKDMPLQYF. The CDR3 region has the DNA TGTGCCAGTAAGGATATGCCCTTACAGTACTTC.

This clone was recorded once. The rearrangement links TRBV4-3 to TRBJ2-4; no clear D. Trimming took 5 bases from V and 0 from J, leaving 14 bases between them. The germline CDR1 and CDR2 sequences are LGHNA and YSLEER. The CDR3 has 16 amino acids. The CDR3 DNA sequence: TGCGCCAGCAGCGGAATAGGCTTCCTAGCCAAAAACATTCAGTACTTC. Translated: CASSGIGFLAKNIQYF.

The CDR3 region is CASSPKEGGIRYEQYF. The CDR3 DNA reads as TGTGCCAGCAGCCCCAAGGAAGGGGGCATACGGTACGAGCAGTACTTC. The genes are TRBV7-4 and TRBJ2-7, with 7 bases identical to TRBD1. After removal of 5 bases from V and 4 bases from J, the junction contained 14 bases not matched to a gene. CDR3 length: 16 amino acids. In germline, CDR1 is SGHVT, CDR2 SQSDAQ.

In its sample, this clone was seen once. Other DNA variants within this sample encode the same CDR3. V is TRBV5-1 and J is TRBJ1-3, with D possibly matching TRBD1 (6 bases). Per the germline V gene, CDR1 is SGHRS and CDR2 is YFSETQ. Trimming took off 0 bases at V and 4 bases at J, with 8 bases between the two ends. This CDR3 contains 14 residues. CDR3 sequence: CASSLEGGGNTIYF. CDR3 DNA: TGCGCCAGCAGCTTGGAGGGGGGCGGAAACACCATATATTTT.

The chain carries TRBV12-5 and TRBJ2-4; TRBD1 aligns across 8 bases. Germline values: CDR1 LGHNT, CDR2 FRNRAP. The CDR3 extends over 17 amino acids. The trim removed 6 bases at V and 0 bases at J, leaving 10 bases unmatched. In DNA, the CDR3 is TGTGCTAGTGGCTACGGACAGGGAGGATCAGCCAAAAACATTCAGTACTTC. Translating it yields CASGYGQGGSAKNIQYF.

This clone was seen a few times. The chain recombines TRBV11-2 with TRBJ2-5; the D gene is possibly TRBD1 (5 bases). The germline V and J ends were trimmed by 2 bases and 6 bases, with 7 bases remaining between them. CDR1 and CDR2 (germline): SGHAT, FQNNGV. CDR3 length: 12 amino acids. CDR3 in DNA: TGTGCCAGCAGCTTACAGGGAAAGACCCAGTACTTC. It codes for CASSLQGKTQYF.

This chain connects TRBV4-1 to TRBJ2-7; 9 bases match TRBD2. J was trimmed by 3 bases and V by 4 bases; bases with no gene match: 7. Per germline, CDR1 MGHRA and CDR2 YSYEKL. The CDR3 has 15 residues. For the CDR3, the DNA is TGCGCCAGCAGCCCGGGGCTGCGGGGGGGCTACGAGCAGTACTTC. Protein sequence: CASSPGLRGGYEQYF.

The gene calls are TRBV7-9 and TRBJ1-2, with a weak D call TRBD1 (5 bases). The CDR3 spans 13 residues. Trimming pared 2 bases from V and 8 bases from J, leaving 12 bases between. Germline V gene sequence: CDR1 SEHNR, CDR2 FQNEAQ (reference sequence). CDR3 region: CASSLLAGSGYTF. The CDR3, as DNA: TGTGCCAGCAGCTTATTGGCAGGGAGCGGCTACACCTTC.

The chain carries TRBV19 and TRBJ2-7, with TRBD1 as a possible D gene (6 bases). Germline V gives CDR1 LNHDA, CDR2 SQIVND (reference sequence). With 8 bases removed from V and 5 bases from J, the gap between germline ends came to 13 bases. This CDR3 region has 12 residues. For the CDR3, the DNA is TGTGCCAGTGGCACAGGGTGGGACGAGCAGTACTTC. It codes for CASGTGWDEQYF.

This rearrangement joins TRBV25-1 to TRBJ2-1; possibly TRBD1 or TRBD2 for D (5 bases each). This CDR3 has 15 amino acids. Germline-derived CDR1 and CDR2 are MGHDK and SYGVNS. Deletions cut 6 bases from V and 3 bases from J, with 15 bases between. The CDR3 DNA reads TGTGCCAGCAGGAAACCGGGACGAATCTACAATGAGCAGTTCTTC. This sequence encodes CASRKPGRIYNEQFF.

The V call is TRBV10-3, the J call TRBJ2-5, with D possibly being TRBD2 (6 bases). V lost 9 bases, J lost 4 bases, and 21 bases lay in between. Germline CDR1 and CDR2: ENHRY and SYGVKD. This CDR3 has 15 amino acids. As DNA, the CDR3 is TGTGCCATTCGATCCGCTTGGGGGGTACCAGAGACCCAGTACTTC. Protein sequence: CAIRSAWGVPETQYF.

The chain combines TRBV19 with TRBJ2-3; 10 bases match TRBD2. Per germline, CDR1 LNHDA and CDR2 SQIVND (reference sequence). Germline trimming cut 4 bases from V and 6 bases from J; bases unmatched to any gene: 7. CDR3 size: 15 residues. The CDR3 region is CASSTAAGGRDTQYF. The CDR3 DNA sequence: TGTGCCAGTAGTACGGCAGCGGGGGGGAGGGATACGCAGTATTTT.

V is TRBV6-5 and J is TRBJ2-2; 8 bases line up with TRBD2. V dropped 6 bases and J dropped 7; count of bases not matched to a gene: 7. The CDR3 is 14 amino acids. CDR1 and CDR2 (germline): MNHEY, SVGAGI. CDR3 DNA sequence: TGTGCCAGCAGGGTAGCGGGGTTATACGGGGAGCTGTTTTTT. It yields the protein CASRVAGLYGELFF.

This clone was seen just once. V and J are TRBV6-1 and TRBJ1-2; D is possibly TRBD1 (6 bases). Trimming stripped 2 bases from V and 8 bases from J, with 12 bases between. The CDR3 sequence is 13 residues long. Per germline, CDR1 MNHNS and CDR2 SASEGT. DNA for the CDR3: TGTGCCAGCAGTGAACAGGGGTCTCGGGGCTACACCTTC. Its protein product is CASSEQGSRGYTF.

The rearrangement joins TRBV7-2 to TRBJ2-7; maybe TRBD2 (5 bases). Trimming pared 2 bases from V and 7 bases from J, leaving 12 bases between. CDR1 is SGHTA, CDR2 FQGNSA, per germline. CDR3 length equals 13 residues. The CDR3 reads CASSLRGPGEQYF. DNA of the CDR3: TGTGCCAGCAGCTTACGGGGTCCGGGGGAGCAGTACTTC.

The rearrangement joins TRBV9 to TRBJ2-1; weak D call: TRBD2 (6 bases). The germline V gene encodes CDR1 SGDLS and CDR2 YYNGEE. The CDR3 consists of 15 residues. V gave up 0 bases and J gave up 9 bases, with 16 bases separating them. The CDR3 loop is CASSVAGPGRTEQFF. The CDR3 DNA is TGTGCCAGCAGCGTAGCAGGGCCCGGGAGAACTGAGCAGTTCTTC.

The rearrangement links TRBV15 to TRBJ2-1; a possible D gene is TRBD1 (6 bases). This CDR3 region has 15 residues. V shed 8 bases and J shed 5 bases, with 19 bases lying between them. The germline CDR1 and CDR2 sequences are LNHNV and YYDKDF (reference sequence). CDR3 DNA: TGTGCCACCGCCGCCTCCTATGGACAGCACAATGAGCAGTTCTTC. It translates to CATAASYGQHNEQFF.

V and J are TRBV27 and TRBJ2-7; D is undetermined. Germline CDR1 and CDR2: MNHEY and SMNVEV (reference sequence). V was cut by 4 bases and J by 0 bases, with 13 bases left in between. The CDR3 loop spans 15 amino acids. CDR3 DNA sequence: TGTGCCAGCAGTTCCCCCGCAACAGTCTCCTACGAGCAGTACTTC. Translating it yields CASSSPATVSYEQYF.

The V call is TRBV10-3, the J call TRBJ1-3; TRBD1 matches at 8 bases. The CDR3 runs to 14 residues. V was pared by 10 bases and J by 5 bases, with 10 bases of the junction left unmatched. The germline V gene has CDR1 ENHRY and CDR2 SYGVKD. Here the CDR3 reads CATIDRDRRNTIYF. The CDR3 DNA reads TGTGCCACCATAGACCGGGACAGGCGAAACACCATATATTTT.